The 11 T cell receptor beta chains given below trace back to one sample, sequenced in a study of blood T cells in healthy people across ages (dated by TCRdb to about 2015). The method was 5' RACE. The reads were generated on an Illumina HiSeq 2500. The second PCR ran for roughly 7 to 11 cycles and used a J-beta primer mix along with a sample-barcoded 5' primer. In-frame beta chains were kept once TCRdb had trimmed the public reads at Q25 with fastp and called clones with MiXCR. Each entry is one CDR3 protein sequence, shown with its most common DNA and genes. This sample is represented by almost 1 million distinct CDR3 sequences; roughly 51% of them were singletons. Together, the top ten hold about 21% of the sample. The sequencing input was blood. The receptors shown here come from a woman aged 60 to 75 in good health.

This clonotype has just a few counts. The chain has TRBV5-1 and TRBJ2-1, with 7 bases fitting TRBD1. Germline loops: CDR1 SGHRS, CDR2 YFSETQ. CDR3 size: 16 residues. J lost 4 bases, V lost 4 bases, and 11 bases had no gene match. This CDR3 is CASSLDRDRNYNEQFF. CDR3 DNA: TGCGCCAGCAGCCTAGACCGGGACAGAAATTACAATGAGCAGTTCTTC.

This clonotype was counted a few times. The gene calls are TRBV28 and TRBJ2-5; 8 bases agree with TRBD1. The germline gives CDR1 MDHEN, CDR2 SYDVKM. V dropped 6 bases and J dropped 2; count of bases not matched to a gene: 5. This CDR3 spans 14 amino acids. The CDR3 loop is CASSQTGAQETQYF. CDR3 DNA: TGTGCCAGCAGCCAGACAGGGGCGCAAGAGACCCAGTACTTC.

This clonotype was seen only a few times. CDR3: CASMVIGTVFSTGELFF. CDR3 nucleotides: TGTGCCAGCATGGTAATAGGGACAGTATTTAGTACCGGGGAGCTGTTTTTT. The rearrangement uses TRBV2 and TRBJ2-2, with 7 bases lining up with TRBD1. The CDR3 is 17 residues long. Germline assignment: CDR1 SNHLY and CDR2 FYNNEI. J gave up 5 bases and V 7 bases, and 16 bases lay outside the gene matches.

This clonotype was observed a single time. The chain couples TRBV9 to TRBJ2-7, with 11 nucleotides matching TRBD2. The V gene end was trimmed by 4 bases and the J gene end by 5 bases; junction bases not matched to a gene: 17. Germline values: CDR1 SGDLS, CDR2 YYNGEE. The CDR3 loop spans 18 amino acids. The CDR3: CASSPGWGLAAIRNEQYF. The CDR3 coding sequence is TGTGCCAGCAGCCCGGGGTGGGGACTAGCGGCTATCCGGAACGAGCAGTACTTC.

The V and J genes are TRBV30 and TRBJ2-7; possibly TRBD1 for D (6 bases). The V and J ends lost 2 bases and 5 bases respectively, with 7 bases between them. Germline V gene sequence: CDR1 GTSNPN, CDR2 SVGIG (reference sequence). This CDR3 has 11 amino acids. The CDR3 DNA sequence: TGTGCCTGGAGTCACAGGGACGAGCAGTACTTC. It encodes CAWSHRDEQYF.

This rearrangement joins TRBV6-1 to TRBJ1-5, with D tentatively TRBD1 (5 bases). There are 13 residues in the CDR3. V was clipped by 4 bases and J by 9 bases, with 13 bases between them. The germline gives CDR1 MNHNS, CDR2 SASEGT. The DNA for the CDR3 is TGTGCCAGCAGTGGGGACGGCTTTCGGCCCCAGCATTTT. Protein product: CASSGDGFRPQHF.

The rearrangement joins TRBV20-1 to TRBJ2-5; D tentatively fits TRBD1 or TRBD2 (5 bases each). The CDR3 loop spans 12 amino acids. Looked up from germline, CDR1 is DFQATT and CDR2 is SNEGSKA (reference sequence). As DNA, the CDR3 is TGCAGCGGTAGCGTAGAGGGGGAGACCCAGTACTTC. It encodes CSGSVEGETQYF.

This chain links TRBV28 with TRBJ2-5; TRBD2 matches 11 bases. The J call may not be correct, given that the DNA end is closer to TRBJ2-4. The CDR3 is made up of 15 amino acids. Germline V gene lookup returns CDR1 MDHEN and CDR2 SYDVKM. The CDR3 protein is CASSSLAGAKNIQYF. The CDR3 DNA reads as TGTGCCAGCAGTTCACTAGCGGGAGCAAAAAACATTCAGTACTTC.

The V gene is TRBV15, the J gene TRBJ1-5; D is uncertain. Germline CDR1 LNHNV, CDR2 YYDKDF (reference sequence). CDR3 length: 15 amino acids. Trimming removed 0 bases from V and 6 bases from J, with 12 bases in between. The CDR3 DNA sequence: TGTGCCACCAGCAGAGATCGAACGACCGGTCAGCCCCAGCATTTT. It yields the protein CATSRDRTTGQPQHF.

This clonotype was counted a few times. The chain employs TRBV7-2 and TRBJ2-5; TRBD2 matches 11 bases. Germline assignment: CDR1 SGHTA and CDR2 FQGNSA. J gave up 7 bases and V 5 bases, and 12 bases lay outside the gene matches. CDR3 length: 16 amino acids. The CDR3 DNA follows: TGTGCCAGCAGCCTCTGGTTAGCGGGAGGGGAAGGGACCCAGTACTTC. Translating gives CASSLWLAGGEGTQYF.

This clonotype was seen only a few times. The rearrangement uses TRBV7-9 and TRBJ1-1; 7 nucleotides agree with TRBD1. Per the germline V gene, CDR1 is SEHNR and CDR2 is FQNEAQ (reference sequence). Germline trimming cut 3 bases from V and 1 base from J; bases unmatched to any gene: 5. This CDR3 is 15 amino acids long. The CDR3 DNA is TGTGCCAGCAGCTTGGCAGGGGGGAGGAACACTGAAGCTTTCTTT. Translated, it gives CASSLAGGRNTEAFF.